This T cell receptor beta chain was identified during a study of liver allograft versus peripheral blood T cells. The overall study: Peripheral blood of the recipients supplied T cell receptor repertoires that were compared with those in transplanted livers. Study observations and caveats: Intragraft T cell receptor repertoires of liver allografts were reportedly distinct from those in peripheral blood.

TCRdb used MiXCR to reprocess the reads, holding one entry per CDR3 protein. The data hold 3,500 to 5,000 distinct CDR3 sequences, with over 20% observed a single time. This clonotype rates as medium-sized (0.01 to 0.1%). The antigen is not known. This clonotype originated in a human patient who had a liver transplant. Some T cells may have originated in the graft donor.

In nucleotides, the CDR3 is TGTGCCAGCAGCCAGGCCGGGACTAGGTCAAATGAGCAGTTCTTC. This encodes CASSQAGTRSNEQFF. The chain couples TRBV3-1 to TRBJ2-1; 8 nucleotides line up with TRBD2. Germline CDR1 is LGHDT and CDR2 is YNNKEL (reference sequence). Unmatched junction bases numbered 8, after V lost 3 bases and J lost 7 bases. The length of the CDR3 is 15 residues.